The 19 T cell receptor beta chains below all came from one sample that was sequenced in a study of T cell responses to AZD1222 COVID-19 vaccine (dated by TCRdb to the early 2020s). Library preparation employed the immunoSEQ multiplex PCR assay. In its TCRdb copy, this immuneACCESS table keeps in-frame sequences only and misses some clones. Where compared with another copy, unresolved V genes explain less than half of these, and the others have no known cause. This sample lists 100,000 to 120,000 clones; about 94% were detected once. Of the sample, about 3% falls within the top ten clones. The time point label for this specimen denotes: about 28 days (+/-7) after the second vaccine dose. The sample in question was peripheral blood, obtained 28 days after the second AZD1222 dose. These receptors originate from an adult who received the AZD1222 COVID-19 vaccine.

This clone has just one count. The CDR3 loop reads CASSPRTGGFETQYF. The DNA for the CDR3 is TGTGCCAGCAGCCCAAGGACAGGGGGCTTTGAGACCCAGTACTTC. The chain recombines TRBV14 with TRBJ2-5, with TRBD1 matching 11 bases. The ends lost 4 bases at V and 5 bases at J; junction bases unmatched: 6. The CDR3 totals 15 residues. Germline CDR1 is SGHDN and CDR2 is FVKESK. Full variable domain (missing parts from reference TRBV14 and TRBJ2-5): EAGVTQFPSHSVIEKGQTVTLRCDPISGHDNLYWYRRVMGKEIKFLLHFVKESKQDESGMPNNRFLAERTGGTYSTLKVQPAELEDSGVYFCASSPRTGGFETQYFGPGTRLLVL.

V is TRBV27 and J is TRBJ2-1; 7 bases align to TRBD2. Germline V lookup: CDR1 MNHEY, CDR2 SMNVEV (reference sequence). The CDR3 has 11 residues. The trim removed 9 bases at V and 9 bases at J, leaving 5 bases unmatched. The DNA of the CDR3 is TGTGCCAGTGGGCGGGAGTTTGAGCAGTTCTTC. As protein: CASGREFEQFF.

The rearrangement joins TRBV2 to TRBJ1-6, with D maybe TRBD1 (6 bases). Trimming left V 6 bases short and J 7 bases short, with 19 bases between. The CDR3 contains 16 residues. CDR1 and CDR2 from the germline V gene are SNHLY and FYNNEI. The CDR3: CASRGDGQLANSPLHF. The CDR3 DNA reads TGTGCCAGCAGGGGGGACGGACAGTTGGCAAATTCACCCCTCCACTTT. The entire variable domain, with the rest obtained from reference TRBV2 and TRBJ1-6, is as follows: EPEVTQTPSHQVTQMGQEVILRCVPISNHLYFYWYRQILGQKVEFLVSFYNNEISEKSEIFDDQFSVERPDGSNFTLKIRSTKLEDSAMYFCASRGDGQLANSPLHFGNGTRLTVT.

This chain uses TRBV9 with TRBJ1-2; perhaps TRBD1 as D (5 bases). The V end lost 7 bases, the J end lost 4 bases, and 11 bases lay between the germline ends. From germline, CDR1 is SGDLS and CDR2 YYNGEE. The CDR3 runs 12 residues. In DNA form, the CDR3 reads TGTGCCAGCGAGGGGATTAGCTATGGCTACACCTTC. This sequence encodes CASEGISYGYTF.

CDR3 in DNA: TGTGCCAGCAGCTCCCGGACGAATGAAAAACTGTTTTTT. Amino acid sequence: CASSSRTNEKLFF. The chain combines TRBV5-5 with TRBJ1-4; D gene unclear. Germline values: CDR1 SGHKS, CDR2 YYEKEE (reference sequence). The germline V and J ends were trimmed by 3 bases and 5 bases, with 8 bases remaining between them. This CDR3 region has 13 residues. Using reference TRBV5-5 and TRBJ1-4 for the parts outside the CDR3, the full variable domain is DAGVTQSPTHLIKTRGQQVTLRCSPISGHKSVSWYQQVLGQGPQFIFQYYEKEERGRGNFPDRFSARQFPNYSSELNVNALLLGDSALYLCASSSRTNEKLFFGSGTQLSVL.

The V and J genes are TRBV21-1 and TRBJ1-1. TRBV21-1 is classified as a pseudogene. The CDR3 loop spans 16 amino acids. DNA for the CDR3: TGTGCCAGCAGCAAAAGACCGGCCGGGGTGGTCACTGAAGCTTTCTTT. Translation: CASSKRPAGVVTEAFF.

V is TRBV27 and J is TRBJ1-2, with a weak D call TRBD1 (5 bases). Germline-derived CDR1 and CDR2 are MNHEY and SMNVEV (reference sequence). V shed 2 bases and J shed 3 bases, with 16 bases lying between them. This CDR3 region has 16 residues. The CDR3 nucleotides read TGTGCCAGCAGTTTAACTCCCCTTGCGGGGGACTATGGCTACACCTTC. Encoded protein: CASSLTPLAGDYGYTF.

This sequence joins TRBV18 and TRBJ1-6, with 8 bases aligning to TRBD1. Germline assignment: CDR1 KGHSH and CDR2 LQKENI. J gave up 2 bases and V 4 bases, and 4 bases lay outside the gene matches. The CDR3 totals 16 residues. This chain's CDR3 is CASSRQGAPYNSPLHF. The CDR3 nucleotides read TGTGCCAGCTCACGTCAGGGGGCGCCCTATAATTCACCCCTCCACTTT.

The rearrangement links TRBV7-2 to TRBJ1-2, with a possible D match to TRBD1 (5 bases). Trimming removed 1 base from V and 5 bases from J, with 14 bases in between. CDR1 and CDR2 (germline): SGHTA, FQGNSA. There are 15 residues in the CDR3. DNA of the CDR3: TGTGCCAGCAGCTTAGGATCAGGGCGCCTTTATGGCTACACCTTC. It specifies CASSLGSGRLYGYTF.

The table lists this clone with a count of one. The rearrangement uses TRBV12-3 or TRBV12-4 and TRBJ1-4; no definite D call. The ends were cut back, 3 bases at V and 7 bases at J, with 9 bases in the middle. This CDR3 has 13 amino acids. In nucleotides, the CDR3 is TGTGCCAGCAGTTTCGGCGTGGGTGAAAAACTGTTTTTT. Translated: CASSFGVGEKLFF.

V usage is TRBV19 and J usage is TRBJ1-2; 8 bases are a match to TRBD1. The CDR3 contains 14 residues. Per germline, CDR1 LNHDA and CDR2 SQIVND (reference sequence). V shed 6 bases, J shed 3 bases, and the junction held 6 bases outside the gene matches. This CDR3 is CASSRQGTHYGYTF. The DNA for the CDR3 is TGTGCCAGTAGCAGACAGGGGACCCACTATGGCTACACCTTC.

This chain uses TRBV5-1 with TRBJ2-7, with TRBD2 identical over 11 bases. This CDR3 has 15 residues. CDR1 and CDR2 (germline): SGHRS, YFSETQ. V trimming: 2 bases; J trimming: 0 bases; junction bases outside the gene matches: 1. DNA of the CDR3: TGCGCCAGCAGCTTTAGCGGGGGGGACTCCTACGAGCAGTACTTC. Amino acids: CASSFSGGDSYEQYF.

The chain uses TRBV3-1 (or the pseudogene TRBV3-2) and TRBJ1-6; D not certain. The CDR3 is 13 amino acids. The germline CDR1 and CDR2 sequences are LGHDT and YNNKEL (reference sequence). V was cut by 4 bases and J by 7 bases, with 8 bases left in between. As DNA, the CDR3 is TGTGCCAGCAGCCTTTTAGAAAATTCACCCCTCCACTTT. Its translation is CASSLLENSPLHF.

The chain carries TRBV27 and TRBJ1-2, with D unclear. The CDR3 runs to 14 residues. CDR1 is MNHEY and CDR2 is SMNVEV in the germline V gene (reference sequence). V lost 0 bases, J lost 5 bases, and 10 bases lay in between. The CDR3 here is CASSLSWGTYGYTF. The CDR3 DNA sequence: TGTGCCAGCAGTTTATCCTGGGGAACTTATGGCTACACCTTC.

This clone showed up just once. The J gene is TRBJ2-1, the V gene TRBV4-1, with 11 nucleotides matching TRBD2. CDR1 is MGHRA, CDR2 YSYEKL, per germline. With V trimmed by 0 bases and J by 7 bases, 11 bases remained unmatched. This CDR3 has 18 amino acids. This CDR3 reads CASSQDPSGRLIWNEQFF. CDR3 nucleotide sequence: TGCGCCAGCAGCCAAGATCCTAGCGGGAGGCTTATATGGAATGAGCAGTTCTTC.

This sequence joins TRBV19 and TRBJ1-2; D is possibly TRBD1 (6 bases). CDR1 and CDR2 (germline): LNHDA, SQIVND (reference sequence). Trimming left V 3 bases short and J 8 bases short, with 22 bases between. This CDR3 region has 16 residues. CDR3 in amino acids: CASSIPRGRTDFGYTF. The CDR3 bases are TGTGCCAGTAGTATTCCCAGGGGACGAACTGACTTCGGCTACACCTTC.

V usage is TRBV6-5 and J usage is TRBJ2-7; TRBD2 might be the D (5 bases). Trimming pared 0 bases from V and 13 bases from J, leaving 19 bases between. Germline V gives CDR1 MNHEY, CDR2 SVGAGI. CDR3 size: 14 residues. The CDR3 is CASSYSSAFGEAYF. CDR3 bases: TGTGCCAGCAGTTACTCGAGTGCTTTCGGGGAAGCCTACTTC.

The rearrangement joins TRBV30 to TRBJ1-5, with no clear D. CDR1 GTSNPN and CDR2 SVGIG come from the germline V gene (reference sequence). The CDR3 sequence is 13 residues long. The V end was cut by 4 bases, the J end by 3 bases, with 10 bases between. The CDR3 protein is CAWTSRVNQPQHF. The CDR3 nucleotides read TGTGCCTGGACCTCAAGAGTCAATCAGCCCCAGCATTTT.

This rearrangement joins TRBV3-1 (or the pseudogene TRBV3-2) to TRBJ1-2; TRBD1 matches 7 bases. CDR3 length: 15 residues. The germline CDR1 and CDR2 sequences are LGHDT and YNNKEL (reference sequence). The J segment lost 8 bases and the V segment lost 1 base, leaving 10 bases of the junction unmatched. The CDR3 region has the DNA TGTGCCAGCAGCCAAGCCCAATCGGACAGGTCGGGCTACACCTTC. Its translation: CASSQAQSDRSGYTF.